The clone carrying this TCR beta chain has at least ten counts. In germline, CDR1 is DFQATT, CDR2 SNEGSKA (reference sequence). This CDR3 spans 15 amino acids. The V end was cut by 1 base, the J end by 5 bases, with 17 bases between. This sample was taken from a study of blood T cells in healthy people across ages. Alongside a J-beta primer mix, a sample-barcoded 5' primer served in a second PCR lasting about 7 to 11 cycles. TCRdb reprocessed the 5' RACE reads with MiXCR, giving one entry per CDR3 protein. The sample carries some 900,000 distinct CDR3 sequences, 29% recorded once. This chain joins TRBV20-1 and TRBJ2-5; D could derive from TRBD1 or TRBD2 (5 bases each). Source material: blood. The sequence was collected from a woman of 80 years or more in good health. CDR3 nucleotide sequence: TGCAGTGCTAGAGGGGGCAGGGACGGGCGGGAGACCCAGTACTTC. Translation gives CSARGGRDGRETQYF.